What follows are 13 T cell receptor beta chains derived from one specimen sequenced in a study of cytomegalovirus exposure and HLA in healthy donors. The repertoire was sequenced with immunoSEQ multiplex PCR; TCRdb's copy has only in-frame clones and lacks some. The sample shows about 160,000 clones, roughly 96% of them seen only once. The sequencing input was PBMCs. These TCRs come from a woman between 18 and 29 years old in good health and CMV-seronegative.

The rearrangement links TRBV7-2 to TRBJ2-3; the match to TRBD1 covers 9 bases. The CDR3 runs 17 residues. V trimming: 4 bases; J trimming: 4 bases; junction bases outside the gene matches: 12. Germline V gene data show CDR1 as SGHTA and CDR2 as FQGNSA. The CDR3 loop reads CASSWGTGTGTADTQYF. The CDR3 DNA follows: TGTGCCAGCAGCTGGGGTACCGGGACAGGGACCGCAGATACGCAGTATTTT.

The rearrangement joins TRBV7-9 to TRBJ1-6; no reliable D call. V lost 5 bases and J 0 bases, leaving 11 bases between the germline ends. Germline V gene data show CDR1 as SEHNR and CDR2 as FQNEAQ (reference sequence). This CDR3 is 16 amino acids long. The CDR3 nucleotides read TGTGCCAGCAGCCCCGACTTGAGCTCCTATAATTCACCCCTCCACTTT. This gives the protein CASSPDLSSYNSPLHF.

This chain links TRBV27 with TRBJ2-5; unclear D gene. The length of the CDR3 is 13 residues. The germline V and J ends were trimmed by 5 bases and 5 bases, with 12 bases remaining between them. Germline CDR1 reads MNHEY; CDR2 reads SMNVEV (reference sequence). The CDR3 protein is CASSLSRLETQYF. CDR3 DNA: TGTGCCAGCAGTCTGTCCAGGTTGGAGACCCAGTACTTC.

The chain uses TRBV19 and TRBJ1-1; 8 bases are a match to TRBD1. V gave up 6 bases and J gave up 2 bases; unmatched junction bases: 14. The CDR3 length is 17 residues. CDR1 is LNHDA, CDR2 SQIVND, per germline (reference sequence). CDR3: CASSSDRGRDLNTEAFF. CDR3 nucleotide sequence: TGTGCCAGTAGCTCCGACAGGGGCAGAGACTTAAACACTGAAGCTTTCTTT.

J is TRBJ2-4 and V is TRBV6-1, with 10 positions matching TRBD2. From germline, CDR1 is MNHNS and CDR2 SASEGT. After removal of 8 bases from V and 7 bases from J, the junction contained 11 bases not matched to a gene. This CDR3 spans 15 amino acids. The CDR3 loop reads CASHSGGAGRNIQYF. The CDR3 DNA follows: TGTGCCAGCCACAGCGGGGGGGCCGGTAGGAACATTCAGTACTTC.

V gene TRBV6-6 combines with J gene TRBJ2-7, with a tentative D call TRBD1 (5 bases). V was shortened by 0 bases and J by 4 bases, with 10 bases between the two germline ends. The CDR3 is 14 amino acids. Germline CDR1 MNHNY, CDR2 SVGAGI (reference sequence). DNA of the CDR3: TGTGCCAGCAGTTACTCGCGACAGAATTACGAGCAGTACTTC. This gives the protein CASSYSRQNYEQYF.

In this sample, this clone turned up once. The chain is built from TRBV29-1 and TRBJ2-7; 8 bases agree with TRBD1. With 4 bases clipped from V and 3 bases from J, the junction kept 5 bases outside the gene matches. In germline, CDR1 is SQVTM, CDR2 ANQGSEA. This CDR3 is 13 amino acids long. The CDR3 protein is CSVGRTGFYEQYF. CDR3 in DNA: TGCAGCGTTGGGAGGACAGGGTTCTACGAGCAGTACTTC.

The chain uses TRBV14 and TRBJ1-2; D gene uncertain. The CDR3 consists of 16 residues. Trimming took 2 bases from V and 5 from J, leaving 18 bases between them. CDR1 and CDR2 from the germline V gene are SGHDN and FVKESK. The CDR3 DNA is TGTGCCAGCAGCCAAACGGAGCCCGTAACCCCGTATGGCTACACCTTC. Translating gives CASSQTEPVTPYGYTF.

The chain joins TRBV19 to TRBJ2-3; 7 bases are shared with TRBD1. Germline V gives CDR1 LNHDA, CDR2 SQIVND (reference sequence). V lost 6 bases, J lost 0 bases, and 6 bases stayed unmatched. This CDR3 spans 15 amino acids. CDR3: CASRRTGTSTDTQYF. The CDR3 DNA is TGTGCCAGTAGGCGGACAGGAACTAGCACAGATACGCAGTATTTT.

V and J are TRBV10-3 and TRBJ2-7, with 9 positions matching TRBD1. CDR1 and CDR2 from the germline V gene are ENHRY and SYGVKD. CDR3 length: 15 amino acids. Germline trimming cut 2 bases from V and 2 bases from J; bases unmatched to any gene: 4. The CDR3 sequence is CAISEGQGRTYEQYF. The CDR3 DNA sequence: TGTGCCATCAGTGAGGGACAGGGGCGAACCTACGAGCAGTACTTC.

J is TRBJ2-5 and V is TRBV11-1; 7 bases match TRBD2. The J segment lost 5 bases and the V segment lost 6 bases, leaving 0 bases of the junction unmatched. CDR3 length: 11 residues. Germline V CDR1 and CDR2: SGHAT, FQDESV (reference sequence). This chain's CDR3 is CASRGGETQYF. CDR3 DNA: TGTGCCAGCAGGGGGGGGGAGACCCAGTACTTC.

The chain carries TRBV5-4 and TRBJ1-1, with 9 bases lining up with TRBD1. J lost 5 bases, V lost 4 bases, and 6 bases had no gene match. Germline V lookup: CDR1 SGHNT, CDR2 YYREEE (reference sequence). The CDR3 contains 14 residues. CDR3 sequence reads: CASSTQGARTEAFF. CDR3 bases: TGTGCCAGCAGCACACAGGGGGCGAGGACTGAAGCTTTCTTT.

This chain uses TRBV11-2 with TRBJ2-1; 11 nucleotides match TRBD2. CDR1 and CDR2 from the germline V gene are SGHAT and FQNNGV. J lost 2 bases, V lost 5 bases, and 2 bases had no gene match. The CDR3 loop spans 15 amino acids. CDR3 nucleotides: TGTGCCAGCAGCCAACTAGCGGGGGCCTACAATGAGCAGTTCTTC. Amino acids: CASSQLAGAYNEQFF.